The 23 T cell receptor beta chains presented below share a single source sample, sequenced in a study of blood T cells in healthy people across ages. Combining a sample-barcoded 5' primer with a J-beta primer mix, a second PCR ran for roughly 7 to 11 cycles. TCRdb itself ran the 5' RACE reads through MiXCR, one entry per CDR3 protein. The sample shows approximately 690,000 distinct CDR3 sequences, 35% to 50% of them seen only once. Sequenced: blood. The receptors were gathered from a man older than 75 in good health.

This clonotype occurred a few times. The chain couples TRBV4-2 to TRBJ1-2, with D tentatively TRBD1 (5 bases). V was clipped by 0 bases and J by 2 bases, with 10 bases between them. Germline CDR1 is LGHNA and CDR2 is YNFKEQ. This CDR3 spans 15 amino acids. The CDR3 is CASSQDHGGNYGYTF. Here the CDR3 DNA reads TGTGCCAGCAGCCAAGATCACGGGGGAAACTATGGCTACACCTTC.

This clonotype was detected many times. The CDR3 loop is CASSSRHRSGANVLTF. CDR3 bases: TGTGCCAGCAGCTCTAGACATCGCTCTGGGGCCAACGTCCTGACTTTC. The gene calls are TRBV12-3 or TRBV12-4 and TRBJ2-6, with no clear D. Trimming cost V 6 bases and J 0 bases, with 12 bases left between them. The CDR3 contains 16 residues.

The V and J genes are TRBV4-2 and TRBJ2-3; TRBD1 might be the D (5 bases). The CDR3 runs 15 residues. V was shortened by 0 bases and J by 5 bases, with 12 bases between the two germline ends. CDR1 LGHNA and CDR2 YNFKEQ come from the germline V gene. The CDR3, as DNA: TGTGCCAGCAGCCAAGATCGGCAGGGCGGAGATACGCAGTATTTT. It yields the protein CASSQDRQGGDTQYF.

About this clonotype: One end of the junction varies from germline; a read error may be responsible. This rearrangement joins TRBV25-1 to TRBJ2-5; 11 bases fit TRBD2. Looked up from germline, CDR1 is MGHDK and CDR2 is SYGVNS. CDR3 length: 17 amino acids. CDR3 protein: CVSSETGTSGAQETQYF. The CDR3 DNA sequence: TGTGTCAGCAGTGAAACCGGGACTAGCGGTGCCCAAGAGACCCAGTACTTC.

The rearrangement links TRBV7-2 to TRBJ2-5; TRBD1 is a possible D gene (7 bases). Trimming removed 7 bases from V and 3 bases from J, with 18 bases in between. The CDR3 has 15 residues. CDR1 and CDR2 from the germline V gene are SGHTA and FQGNSA. This CDR3 reads CASNSRAGGKETQYF. The CDR3 coding sequence is TGTGCCAGCAACTCCCGTGCAGGGGGGAAAGAGACCCAGTACTTC.

This chain uses TRBV4-3 with TRBJ1-2; 7 bases agree with TRBD1. The trim removed 2 bases at V and 4 bases at J, leaving 16 bases unmatched. CDR3 length: 18 residues. Per the germline V gene, CDR1 is LGHNA and CDR2 is YSLEER. As DNA, the CDR3 is TGCGCCAGCAGCCAACCCCTGTTGGGACAGATAAGCTCCTATGGCTACACCTTC. Translation: CASSQPLLGQISSYGYTF.

A few counts support this clonotype. The chain employs TRBV2 and TRBJ1-6; D ambiguous. Germline CDR1 and CDR2: SNHLY and FYNNEI. This CDR3 comprises 14 residues. Trimming took 5 bases from V and 7 from J, leaving 12 bases between them. CDR3: CASSLIQLNSPLHF. The CDR3 bases are TGTGCCAGCAGTTTGATTCAATTGAATTCACCCCTCCACTTT. Based on the CDR3 plus reference TRBV2 and TRBJ1-6, the full variable domain is EPEVTQTPSHQVTQMGQEVILRCVPISNHLYFYWYRQILGQKVEFLVSFYNNEISEKSEIFDDQFSVERPDGSNFTLKIRSTKLEDSAMYFCASSLIQLNSPLHFGNGTRLTVT.

V is TRBV7-9 and J is TRBJ2-3; TRBD1 matches 7 bases. CDR1 is SEHNR, CDR2 FQNEAQ, per germline (reference sequence). The V and J ends lost 4 bases and 0 bases, in that order; junction bases with no gene match: 4. This CDR3 spans 15 amino acids. CDR3 DNA sequence: TGTGCCAGCAGCTCTCAGACAGGGAGCACAGATACGCAGTATTTT. This encodes CASSSQTGSTDTQYF. Full variable domain (rest looked up from reference TRBV7-9 and TRBJ2-3): DTGVSQNPRHKITKRGQNVTFRCDPISEHNRLYWYRQTLGQGPEFLTYFQNEAQLEKSRLLSDRFSAERPKGSFSTLEIQRTEQGDSAMYLCASSSQTGSTDTQYFGPGTRLTVL.

This clonotype showed up just a few times. CDR3 bases: TGTGCCAGCAGCTTCGGATGGGAGGCATACAATGAGCAGTTCTTC. Amino acids: CASSFGWEAYNEQFF. This sequence joins TRBV7-8 and TRBJ2-1, with D possibly TRBD2 on 6 matching bases. The CDR3 sequence is 15 residues long. Germline-derived CDR1 and CDR2 are SGHVS and FQNEAQ. Trimming removed 3 bases at V and 4 bases at J, with 13 bases between.

Only a few counts were recorded for this clonotype. The chain carries TRBV24-1 and TRBJ2-3, with D tentatively TRBD2 (6 bases). Germline CDR1 KGHDR, CDR2 SFDVKD. The ends were cut back, 5 bases at V and 2 bases at J, with 10 bases in the middle. The CDR3 totals 14 residues. The CDR3 coding sequence is TGTGCCACCAGTGGGGACTGGCACACAGATACGCAGTATTTT. Translated: CATSGDWHTDTQYF.

This sequence joins TRBV20-1 and TRBJ2-1, with 8 bases lining up with TRBD2. The CDR3 consists of 14 residues. The trim removed 5 bases at V and 6 bases at J, leaving 9 bases unmatched. Germline lookup yields CDR1 DFQATT and CDR2 SNEGSKA (reference sequence). The CDR3 nucleotides are TGCAGTGCTTCCAGCGGGGGTTTGTCCAATGAGCAGTTCTTC. This translates into CSASSGGLSNEQFF.

This chain uses TRBV6-2 or TRBV6-3 with TRBJ2-7; 7 bases are shared with TRBD1. CDR3 length equals 15 residues. The V gene's germline CDR1 is MNHEY and CDR2 SVGEGT. V lost 6 bases and J lost 0; bases outside the gene matches: 8. This CDR3 is CASSSTGTVSYEQYF. The CDR3 region has the DNA TGTGCCAGCAGCTCCACCGGGACAGTCTCCTACGAGCAGTACTTC.

This clonotype was observed at least ten times. The rearrangement joins TRBV12-3 or TRBV12-4 to TRBJ1-2; 7 bases map to TRBD1. The CDR3 is 14 residues long. V lost 7 bases to trimming and J lost 2 bases; unmatched junction nucleotides: 7. The CDR3 DNA follows: TGTGCCAGCACTTGGGGACAGATAAACTATGGCTACACCTTC. As protein: CASTWGQINYGYTF.

The V call is TRBV4-1, the J call TRBJ2-5; tentatively, D is TRBD1 (6 bases). TRBJ2-7 matches the DNA end more closely, so the J call is doubtful. Germline V gene lookup returns CDR1 MGHRA and CDR2 YSYEKL. The CDR3 consists of 16 residues. The CDR3 sequence: CASSQARAGVGYEQYF. The CDR3 bases are TGCGCCAGCAGCCAGGCCCGTGCAGGGGTTGGGTACGAGCAGTACTTC.

The gene calls are TRBV28 and TRBJ2-3; 10 nucleotides align to TRBD2. The germline V gene encodes CDR1 MDHEN and CDR2 SYDVKM. V shed 5 bases and J 10 bases; nucleotides not matched to a gene: 24. The CDR3 covers 19 residues. The CDR3 loop reads CASSLGYPSGRALSGAQYF. In DNA form, the CDR3 reads TGTGCCAGCAGTCTAGGGTATCCCAGCGGGAGGGCCCTCTCCGGTGCGCAGTATTTT.

The chain couples TRBV5-1 to TRBJ2-7, with a tentative D call TRBD1 (5 bases). With 2 bases removed from V and 0 bases from J, the gap between germline ends came to 12 bases. The CDR3 runs to 15 residues. The germline V gene has CDR1 SGHRS and CDR2 YFSETQ. CDR3 sequence reads: CASSLGHSSSYEQYF. The DNA of the CDR3 is TGCGCCAGCAGCTTAGGACACTCGAGCTCCTACGAGCAGTACTTC.

Many counts were recorded for this clonotype. The chain employs TRBV6-5 and TRBJ2-1, with D perhaps matching TRBD2 (7 bases). With 5 bases removed from V and 4 bases from J, the gap between germline ends came to 24 bases. The CDR3 totals 18 residues. CDR1 is MNHEY, CDR2 SVGAGI, per germline. The CDR3 nucleotides are TGTGCCAGCAGTCACCCCCTTCTGGGGGGGGGCCAGTACAATGAGCAGTTCTTC. Amino acids: CASSHPLLGGGQYNEQFF.

The V call is TRBV9, the J call TRBJ2-1, with TRBD2 identical over 7 bases. With 3 bases clipped from V and 4 bases from J, the junction kept 10 bases outside the gene matches. This CDR3 is 16 amino acids long. The germline V gene encodes CDR1 SGDLS and CDR2 YYNGEE. CDR3 in amino acids: CASSAGLRVGYNEQFF. CDR3 sequence (DNA): TGTGCCAGCAGCGCGGGACTACGGGTGGGGTACAATGAGCAGTTCTTC. Variable domain in full (rest from reference TRBV9 and TRBJ2-1): DSGVTQTPKHLITATGQRVTLRCSPRSGDLSVYWYQQSLDQGLQFLIQYYNGEERAKGNILERFSAQQFPDLHSELNLSSLELGDSALYFCASSAGLRVGYNEQFFGPGTRLTVL.

V and J are TRBV6-2 or TRBV6-3 and TRBJ2-3, with D unresolved. The ends were cut back, 6 bases at V and 8 bases at J, with 12 bases in the middle. Germline assignment: CDR1 MNHEY and CDR2 SVGEGT. The CDR3 extends over 12 amino acids. Written as DNA, the CDR3 is TGTGCCAGCAGAGAAGATCCTGGTACGCAGTATTTT. This gives the protein CASREDPGTQYF.

This clonotype was detected once. The chain carries TRBV14 and TRBJ1-3; no definite D call. The CDR3 is 14 residues long. CDR1 and CDR2 (germline): SGHDN, FVKESK. Trimming removed 4 bases from V and 3 bases from J, with 10 bases in between. The CDR3 sequence is CASSRIVGGNTIYF. The CDR3 DNA reads as TGTGCCAGCAGCCGGATCGTGGGTGGAAACACCATATATTTT.

This clonotype was counted only a few times. The chain couples TRBV12-3 or TRBV12-4 to TRBJ1-5; D is undetermined. The CDR3 has 13 residues. V was pared by 3 bases and J by 5 bases, with 8 bases between. The CDR3 sequence is CASSFRVDQPQHF. For the CDR3, the DNA is TGTGCCAGCAGTTTTAGGGTAGATCAGCCCCAGCATTTT.

This clonotype has more than one count but fewer than ten. The chain is built from TRBV20-1 and TRBJ2-4; a possible D gene is TRBD1 (6 bases). The J call may be mistaken, given a closer DNA end match to TRBJ2-7. The CDR3 length is 16 residues. Germline assignment: CDR1 DFQATT and CDR2 SNEGSKA (reference sequence). This chain's CDR3 is CSARAPLTGTLYEQYF. CDR3 nucleotides: TGCAGTGCTAGGGCGCCCCTAACAGGGACCCTCTACGAGCAGTACTTC.

This clonotype has only a few counts. This chain connects TRBV20-1 to TRBJ2-5; TRBD1 agrees at 8 bases. The CDR3 length is 12 residues. Germline V gene lookup returns CDR1 DFQATT and CDR2 SNEGSKA (reference sequence). Trimming took 6 bases from V and 5 from J; bases not matched to a gene: 5. CDR3 nucleotide sequence: TGCAGTGCCAGGACAGGGTTGGAGACCCAGTACTTC. Amino acids: CSARTGLETQYF.